This T cell receptor (beta chain) was found in a study of blood T cells in healthy people across ages. This clonotype is a singleton in its sample. A second PCR of 7 to 11 cycles used a sample-barcoded 5' primer and a J-beta primer mix. Carrying 12 random nucleotides, a template-switch adaptor labeled each individual cDNA molecule. TCRdb ran MiXCR on the 5' RACE reads and lists one entry per CDR3 protein. This sample has approximately 800,000 distinct CDR3 sequences; 35% to 40% occur once, and the top ten carry around 13%. The CDR3 length is 15 residues. V lost 6 bases, J lost 4 bases, and 17 bases lay in between. A minimum of 7 million PBMCs was isolated per sample.

This chain links TRBV12-3 or TRBV12-4 with TRBJ2-3; D unclear. This clonotype was sampled from a man younger than 30 in good health. Sequenced: blood. The CDR3 loop is CASSSSGPPADTQYF. The CDR3 DNA sequence: TGTGCCAGCAGCAGTTCCGGGCCTCCCGCAGATACGCAGTATTTT.